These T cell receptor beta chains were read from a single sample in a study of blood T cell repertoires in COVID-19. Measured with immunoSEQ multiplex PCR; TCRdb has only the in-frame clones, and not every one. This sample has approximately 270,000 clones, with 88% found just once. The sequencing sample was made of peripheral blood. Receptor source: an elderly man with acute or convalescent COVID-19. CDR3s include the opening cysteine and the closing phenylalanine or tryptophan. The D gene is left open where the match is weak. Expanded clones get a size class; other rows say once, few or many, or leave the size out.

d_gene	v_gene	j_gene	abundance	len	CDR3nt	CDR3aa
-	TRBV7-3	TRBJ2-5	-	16	TGTGCCAGCAGACTACTAGAGTGGCCGTACCAAGAGACCCAGTACTTC	CASRLLEWPYQETQYF
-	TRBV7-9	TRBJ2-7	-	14	TGTGCCAGCAGCTTAGGGACATACTCCTACGAGCAGTACTTC	CASSLGTYSYEQYF
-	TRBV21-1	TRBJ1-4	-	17	TGTGCCAGCAGCAAATCGGGTCCGGGACAGGTTAATGAAAAACTGTTTTTT	CASSKSGPGQVNEKLFF
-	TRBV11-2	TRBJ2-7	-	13	TGTGCCAGCAGCCTAGCAGGGTCTTACGAGCAGTACTTC	CASSLAGSYEQYF
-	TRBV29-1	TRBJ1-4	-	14	TGCAGCGTTGAAGTCAGGGTACCTAATGAAAAACTGTTTTTT	CSVEVRVPNEKLFF
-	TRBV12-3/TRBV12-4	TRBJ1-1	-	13	TGTGCCAGCAGTTTAGAGCGGGATACTGAAGCTTTCTTT	CASSLERDTEAFF
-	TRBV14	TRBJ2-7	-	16	TGTGCCAGCAGCAAAGGGGCGGGAAAGAATGTAGGCGAGCAGTACTTC	CASSKGAGKNVGEQYF
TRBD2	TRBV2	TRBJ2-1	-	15	TGTGCCAGCAGTTTGGGACTAGGGGCCTACAATGAGCAGTTCTTC	CASSLGLGAYNEQFF
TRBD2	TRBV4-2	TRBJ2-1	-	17	TGTGCCAGCAGCCAAACCCTGACTAGCGGGGGGATCAATGAGCAGTTCTTC	CASSQTLTSGGINEQFF
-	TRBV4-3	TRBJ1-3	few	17	TGCGCCAGCAGCCAAGATACAAGGACCGCGGGTGGAAACACCATATATTTT	CASSQDTRTAGGNTIYF
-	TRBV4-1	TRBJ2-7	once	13	TGCGCCAGCAGCCGAGGACAGTCCTACGAGCAGTACTTC	CASSRGQSYEQYF
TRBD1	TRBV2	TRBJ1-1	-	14	TGTGCCAGCAGCCTCGGACAGGGGGCAACTGAAGCTTTCTTT	CASSLGQGATEAFF
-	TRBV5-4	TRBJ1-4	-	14	TGTGCCACAGGAACGGGAGGAGTATTTGAAAAACTGTTTTTT	CATGTGGVFEKLFF
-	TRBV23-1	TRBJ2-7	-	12	TGCGCCAGCAGTCGCACGGTATACGAGCAGTACTTC	CASSRTVYEQYF
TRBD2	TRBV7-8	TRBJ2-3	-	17	TGTGCCAGCAGCTTAGCGCTTAGCGGGAGTAGTCCAGATACGCAGTATTTT	CASSLALSGSSPDTQYF
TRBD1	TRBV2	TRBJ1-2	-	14	TGTGCCAGCAGCGTCGGGACAGGGTGGAACGGCTACACCTTC	CASSVGTGWNGYTF
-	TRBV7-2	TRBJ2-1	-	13	TGTGCCAGCAGCTTTACAGGGTACAATGAGCAGTTCTTC	CASSFTGYNEQFF
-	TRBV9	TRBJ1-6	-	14	TGTGCCAGCAGCGCTACCCCGCGGAATTCACCCCTCCACTTT	CASSATPRNSPLHF
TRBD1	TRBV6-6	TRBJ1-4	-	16	TGTGCCAGCAGTTACGCCACTACAGGGGTTATTGAAAAACTGTTTTTT	CASSYATTGVIEKLFF
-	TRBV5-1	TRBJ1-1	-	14	TGCGCCAGCAGCTTGGATGGACATAACACTGAAGCTTTCTTT	CASSLDGHNTEAFF
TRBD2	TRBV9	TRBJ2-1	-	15	TGTGCCAGCAGCGTAACCAGCGGGAATATGAATGAGCAGTTCTTC	CASSVTSGNMNEQFF
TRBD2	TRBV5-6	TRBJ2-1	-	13	TGTGCCAGCAGCTTTATAGCGGGAGAGGAGCAGTTCTTC	CASSFIAGEEQFF
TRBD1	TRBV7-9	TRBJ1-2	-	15	TGTGCCAGCAGCGCCCGGGACAGCGCTAACTATGGCTACACCTTC	CASSARDSANYGYTF
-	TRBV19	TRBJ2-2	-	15	TGTGCCACCCGGACGACAGGAACGAACACCGGGGAGCTGTTTTTT	CATRTTGTNTGELFF
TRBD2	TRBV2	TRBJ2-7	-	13	TGTGCCAGCAGTGGCGGGGGGGCCCACGAGCAGTACTTC	CASSGGGAHEQYF
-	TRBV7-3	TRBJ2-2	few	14	TGTGCCACTCGAGGAGCCTCAGGGACCGGGGAGCTGTTTTTT	CATRGASGTGELFF
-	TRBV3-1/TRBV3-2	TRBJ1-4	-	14	TGTGCCAGCAGCCAAGATGTGTCCCGTGAAAAACTGTTTTTT	CASSQDVSREKLFF
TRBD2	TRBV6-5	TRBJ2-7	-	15	TGTGCCAGCAGTTACTCGGGGGGGGTACAAGACGAGCAGTACTTC	CASSYSGGVQDEQYF
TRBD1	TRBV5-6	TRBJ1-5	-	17	TGTGCCAGCAGCTTCGGGACAGGGGGCCTGGTCAATCAGCCCCAGCATTTT	CASSFGTGGLVNQPQHF
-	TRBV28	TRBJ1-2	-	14	TGTGCCAGCAGTTTAAAACAGATCACCTATGGCTACACCTTC	CASSLKQITYGYTF
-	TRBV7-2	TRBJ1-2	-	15	TGTGCCAGCAGCTTAGATACGACAACGGGAGGGGGCTACACCTTC	CASSLDTTTGGGYTF
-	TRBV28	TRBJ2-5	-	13	TGTGCCAGCAGTTTCGGGGGTTTGAAGACCCAGTACTTC	CASSFGGLKTQYF
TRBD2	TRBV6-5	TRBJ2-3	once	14	TGTGCCAGCAGTTACGGGAGGGCCCAAGATACGCAGTATTTT	CASSYGRAQDTQYF
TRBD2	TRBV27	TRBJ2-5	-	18	TGTGCCAGCAGTCGGGACCTTAGTAGCGGGAGACCGCAAGAGACCCAGTACTTC	CASSRDLSSGRPQETQYF
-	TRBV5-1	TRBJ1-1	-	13	TGCGCCAGCAGCTATGACAAGAACACTGAAGCTTTCTTT	CASSYDKNTEAFF
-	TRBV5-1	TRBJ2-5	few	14	TGCGCCAGCAGCTCCCAGGCAGGTGGAGAGACCCAGTACTTC	CASSSQAGGETQYF
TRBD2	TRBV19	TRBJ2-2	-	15	TGTGCCAGTAGTACTAGCGGGGCCCCGACCGGGGAGCTGTTTTTT	CASSTSGAPTGELFF
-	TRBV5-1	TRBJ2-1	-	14	TGCGCCAGCATGGACGGGAGAACCTACAATGAGCAGTTCTTC	CASMDGRTYNEQFF
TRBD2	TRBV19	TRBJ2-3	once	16	TGTGCCAGTAGTATTAATTGGCGGGGGGTCGCAGATACGCAGTATTTT	CASSINWRGVADTQYF
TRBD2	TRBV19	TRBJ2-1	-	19	TGTGCCAGTAGTGCCCTGCCCGGGACTAGCGGGAGTACTTACAATGAGCAGTTCTTC	CASSALPGTSGSTYNEQFF
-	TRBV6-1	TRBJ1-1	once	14	TGTGCCAGCAGTGAAGTTTCCCGGGACACTGAAGCTTTCTTT	CASSEVSRDTEAFF
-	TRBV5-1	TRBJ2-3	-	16	TGCGCCAGCAGCTTGGCCGCGCTCGACATCACAGATACGCAGTATTTT	CASSLAALDITDTQYF
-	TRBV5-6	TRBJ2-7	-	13	TGTGCCAGCAGCTTGGACTACTCCTACGAGCAGTACTTC	CASSLDYSYEQYF
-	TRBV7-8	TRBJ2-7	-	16	TGTGCCAGCAGCCTGACGGGGGGCTCGAGGTTTTACGAGCAGTACTTC	CASSLTGGSRFYEQYF
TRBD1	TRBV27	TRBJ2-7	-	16	TGTGCCAGCAGCAGGGCGGGGACAGGGAACTCCTACGAGCAGTACTTC	CASSRAGTGNSYEQYF
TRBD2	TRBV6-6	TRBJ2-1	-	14	TGTGCCAGCAGGACTAGCGGGGGGGCCGATGAGCAGTTCTTC	CASRTSGGADEQFF
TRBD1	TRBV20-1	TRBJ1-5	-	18	TGCAGTGCTAGTCGTCAATTTTCGGACAGGGGGCCCAATCAGCCCCAGCATTTT	CSASRQFSDRGPNQPQHF
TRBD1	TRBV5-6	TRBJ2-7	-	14	TGTGCCAGCAGCTTGGCCGACAGGGGAGGCGAGCAGTACTTC	CASSLADRGGEQYF
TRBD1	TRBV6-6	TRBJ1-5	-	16	TGTGCCAGCAGTCGAGTCGGGACAGGGGGCAATCAGCCCCAGCATTTT	CASSRVGTGGNQPQHF
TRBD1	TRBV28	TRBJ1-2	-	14	TGTGCCAGCAGTAAGAGGGGGCGAACATATGGCTACACCTTC	CASSKRGRTYGYTF
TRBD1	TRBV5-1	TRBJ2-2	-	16	TGCGCCAGCAGCTTGGCGGGACAGTCGAACACCGGGGAGCTGTTTTTT	CASSLAGQSNTGELFF
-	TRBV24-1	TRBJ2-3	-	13	TGTGCCACCAGTGATACAGCTCGAGATACGCAGTATTTT	CATSDTARDTQYF
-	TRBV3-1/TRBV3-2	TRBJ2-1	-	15	TGTGCCAGCAGCCAAGAGATCGGGGGGCCCGATGAGCAGTTCTTC	CASSQEIGGPDEQFF
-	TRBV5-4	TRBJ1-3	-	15	TGTGCCAGCAGCCCGAATACGGACAGTGGAAACACCATATATTTT	CASSPNTDSGNTIYF
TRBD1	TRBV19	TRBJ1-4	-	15	TGTGCCAGTAGTACCCTGACAGGGTATAATGAAAAACTGTTTTTT	CASSTLTGYNEKLFF
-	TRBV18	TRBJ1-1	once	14	TGTGCCAGCTCACCAACATCAGGGGACACTGAAGCTTTCTTT	CASSPTSGDTEAFF
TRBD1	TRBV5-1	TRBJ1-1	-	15	TGCGCCAGCAGCTTCAGGGGACAGGGGAACACTGAAGCTTTCTTT	CASSFRGQGNTEAFF
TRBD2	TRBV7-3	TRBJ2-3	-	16	TGTGCCAGCAGCCCCTGGGGAGCGGGGACCACAGATACGCAGTATTTT	CASSPWGAGTTDTQYF
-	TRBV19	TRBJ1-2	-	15	TGTGCCAGGAAATACAGGGACAAGACAAACTATGGCTACACCTTC	CARKYRDKTNYGYTF
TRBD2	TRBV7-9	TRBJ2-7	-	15	TGTGCCAGCAGCCCAACTAGCGGGGGATCGGGAGAGCAGTACTTC	CASSPTSGGSGEQYF